A single sample gave rise to the 24 T cell receptor beta chains below, sequenced in a study of cytomegalovirus exposure and HLA in healthy donors. Researchers ran the PCR with 60 Vbeta and 13 Jbeta primers. Sequencing used immunoSEQ multiplex PCR; TCRdb keeps in-frame clones, though not all of them. The sample carries approximately 85,000 clones, about 80% recorded once. Sequences were obtained from PBMCs. The origin of the receptors is a woman in her forties or fifties in good health and CMV-seropositive.

This clone was seen a few times. The V call is TRBV5-4, the J call TRBJ1-2; tentatively, D is TRBD1 (5 bases). The CDR3 runs 13 residues. Germline loops: CDR1 SGHNT, CDR2 YYREEE (reference sequence). The V end was cut by 1 base, the J end by 7 bases, with 11 bases between. The CDR3 loop reads CASSLLAGPGYTF. The CDR3 nucleotides read TGTGCCAGCAGCTTGTTGGCAGGGCCTGGCTACACCTTC.

The V and J genes are TRBV20-1 and TRBJ2-3; D remains unclear. Germline V gene sequence: CDR1 DFQATT, CDR2 SNEGSKA (reference sequence). V was shortened by 1 base and J by 6 bases, with 5 bases between the two germline ends. The CDR3 has 11 residues. The CDR3 protein is CSARGHDTQYF. The CDR3, as DNA: TGCAGTGCTAGAGGACATGATACGCAGTATTTT.

The V call is TRBV5-1, the J call TRBJ2-7; D call uncertain. Trimming shortened V by 2 bases and J by 4 bases, and 10 bases separated the two germline ends. The germline gives CDR1 SGHRS, CDR2 YFSETQ. This CDR3 contains 13 residues. CDR3: CASSLSPRYEQYF. In DNA, the CDR3 is TGCGCCAGCAGCTTAAGCCCCCGGTACGAGCAGTACTTC.

This chain joins TRBV7-2 and TRBJ2-1, with 9 bases that match TRBD2. Germline-derived CDR1 and CDR2 are SGHTA and FQGNSA. Trimming at V came to 1 base and at J to 5 bases, leaving 3 bases not matched to a gene. This CDR3 is built from 15 residues. Here the CDR3 DNA reads TGTGCCAGCAGCTTAGTAGCGGGAGTTAACAATGAGCAGTTCTTC. Translating it yields CASSLVAGVNNEQFF.

This clone has more than one count but fewer than ten. The rearrangement uses TRBV5-6 and TRBJ2-7; TRBD1 matches at 8 bases. J lost 0 bases, V lost 4 bases, and 6 bases had no gene match. CDR3 length equals 15 residues. In germline, CDR1 is SGHDT, CDR2 YYEEEE. The CDR3 protein is CASSAAGQGSYEQYF. For the CDR3, the DNA is TGTGCCAGCAGCGCCGCAGGACAGGGCTCCTACGAGCAGTACTTC.

This chain links TRBV7-9 with TRBJ2-1; 12 bases agree with TRBD2. Germline assignment: CDR1 SEHNR and CDR2 FQNEAQ (reference sequence). This CDR3 spans 17 amino acids. The J segment lost 6 bases and the V segment lost 4 bases, leaving 10 bases of the junction unmatched. CDR3 region: CASSSPLLAGGSNEQFF. CDR3 coding DNA: TGTGCCAGCAGCTCTCCCCTCCTAGCGGGAGGGAGCAATGAGCAGTTCTTC.

The J gene is TRBJ1-5, the V gene TRBV18; the D gene is possibly TRBD1 (6 bases). The germline V gene has CDR1 KGHSH and CDR2 LQKENI. The CDR3 contains 14 residues. V was clipped by 2 bases and J by 5 bases, with 10 bases between them. The CDR3 here is CASSPGQPDQPQHF. CDR3 coding DNA: TGTGCCAGCTCACCAGGACAGCCAGATCAGCCCCAGCATTTT.

This rearrangement joins TRBV2 to TRBJ1-5; D is unclear. The CDR3 consists of 13 residues. From germline, CDR1 is SNHLY and CDR2 FYNNEI. Trimming took off 6 bases at V and 5 bases at J, with 11 bases between the two ends. The CDR3 reads CASSETGYQPQHF. DNA for the CDR3: TGTGCCAGCAGCGAGACTGGATATCAGCCCCAGCATTTT.

V is TRBV6-1 and J is TRBJ1-1, with D possibly being TRBD1 (6 bases). The length of the CDR3 is 14 residues. Germline values: CDR1 MNHNS, CDR2 SASEGT. Trimming removed 3 bases from V and 7 bases from J, with 15 bases in between. CDR3 region: CASSEGRGASEAFF. The CDR3 nucleotides are TGTGCCAGCAGTGAGGGCAGGGGAGCTAGTGAAGCTTTCTTT.

This chain uses TRBV10-1 with TRBJ2-1; 8 bases fit TRBD2. Per germline, CDR1 WNHNN and CDR2 SYGVQD (reference sequence). The CDR3 runs to 14 residues. The V and J ends lost 6 bases and 5 bases, in that order; junction bases with no gene match: 6. CDR3: CASSPGGTNNEQFF. The CDR3, as DNA: TGCGCCAGCAGCCCGGGGGGGACAAACAATGAGCAGTTCTTC.

The chain links TRBV6-1 to TRBJ1-5; maybe TRBD1 (5 bases). Germline V gene lookup returns CDR1 MNHNS and CDR2 SASEGT. Trimming left V 0 bases short and J 1 base short, with 10 bases between. The CDR3 has 16 amino acids. CDR3 DNA: TGTGCCAGCAGTGAAGCGCGGAGGGGCAGCAATCAGCCCCAGCATTTT. This encodes CASSEARRGSNQPQHF.

This chain uses TRBV5-8 with TRBJ2-5; TRBD1 aligns across 8 bases. The J segment lost 2 bases and the V segment lost 3 bases, leaving 6 bases of the junction unmatched. The CDR3 spans 15 residues. The V gene's germline CDR1 is SGHTS and CDR2 YDEGEE. As DNA, the CDR3 is TGTGCCAGCAGCTCAGGGACAGGACTACAAGAGACCCAGTACTTC. Translating it yields CASSSGTGLQETQYF.

This rearrangement joins TRBV5-1 to TRBJ2-1; D not resolved. From germline, CDR1 is SGHRS and CDR2 YFSETQ. The V and J ends lost 1 base and 8 bases respectively, with 16 bases between them. This CDR3 region has 15 residues. This chain's CDR3 is CASSLLSFQQDEQFF. The CDR3 bases are TGCGCCAGCAGCTTGCTTAGTTTTCAGCAGGATGAGCAGTTCTTC. Based on the CDR3 plus reference TRBV5-1 and TRBJ2-1, the full variable domain is KAGVTQTPRYLIKTRGQQVTLSCSPISGHRSVSWYQQTPGQGLQFLFEYFSETQRNKGNFPGRFSGRQFSNSRSEMNVSTLELGDSALYLCASSLLSFQQDEQFFGPGTRLTVL.

The chain links TRBV6-6 to TRBJ1-2; possible D gene TRBD1, 5 bases. Germline CDR1 reads MNHNY; CDR2 reads SVGAGI (reference sequence). V was cut by 5 bases and J by 2 bases, with 12 bases left in between. CDR3 size: 14 residues. In nucleotides, the CDR3 is TGTGCCAGCAGTCAGATCAACAGGAACTATGGCTACACCTTC. Its protein is CASSQINRNYGYTF.

The chain links TRBV5-4 to TRBJ2-3; weak D call: TRBD2 (6 bases). CDR1 SGHNT and CDR2 YYREEE come from the germline V gene (reference sequence). V was trimmed by 5 bases and J by 9 bases, leaving 19 bases between them. The CDR3 contains 14 residues. The CDR3 DNA is TGTGCCAGCAGAAGGGAACTAGCTGGTACAACGCAGTATTTT. Amino acids: CASRRELAGTTQYF.

The gene calls are TRBV6-1 and TRBJ1-5; D is perhaps TRBD1 (6 bases). The germline V and J ends were trimmed by 6 bases and 6 bases, with 15 bases remaining between them. CDR1 MNHNS and CDR2 SASEGT come from the germline V gene. The CDR3 extends over 14 amino acids. This CDR3 reads CASSDRLLGQPQHF. CDR3 nucleotides: TGTGCCAGCAGCGACAGGCTTCTGGGTCAGCCCCAGCATTTT.

This CDR3 reads CASSFFRDRGRNTEAFF. CDR3 DNA: TGCGCCAGCAGCTTCTTCCGGGACAGGGGGCGAAACACTGAAGCTTTCTTT. The chain links TRBV5-1 to TRBJ1-1; 12 bases fit TRBD1. CDR1 is SGHRS, CDR2 YFSETQ, per germline. The CDR3 consists of 17 residues. V was pared by 2 bases and J by 2 bases, with 7 bases of the junction left unmatched.

This clone has only one observation. The V gene is TRBV5-4, the J gene TRBJ2-5; 8 bases are shared with TRBD2. CDR3 length: 16 amino acids. Germline loops: CDR1 SGHNT, CDR2 YYREEE (reference sequence). V was clipped by 4 bases and J by 5 bases; unmatched bases: 13. The CDR3, as DNA: TGTGCCAGCAGCGTGGCCGCGGGGGGTATGGGGGAGACCCAGTACTTC. It encodes CASSVAAGGMGETQYF. The entire variable domain, with the rest obtained from reference TRBV5-4 and TRBJ2-5, is as follows: ETGVTQSPTHLIKTRGQQVTLRCSSQSGHNTVSWYQQALGQGPQFIFQYYREEENGRGNFPPRFSGLQFPNYSSELNVNALELDDSALYLCASSVAAGGMGETQYFGPGTRLLVL.

The chain has TRBV11-2 and TRBJ2-3; TRBD2 aligns across 14 bases. Germline V lookup: CDR1 SGHAT, CDR2 FQNNGV. Trimming cost V 4 bases and J 4 bases; bases outside gene matches: 4. This CDR3 region has 16 residues. CDR3 protein: CASSSTSGGGPDTQYF. The CDR3 DNA follows: TGTGCCAGCAGCTCGACTAGCGGGGGGGGGCCAGATACGCAGTATTTT. Based on the CDR3 plus reference TRBV11-2 and TRBJ2-3, the full variable domain is EAGVAQSPRYKIIEKRQSVAFWCNPISGHATLYWYQQILGQGPKLLIQFQNNGVVDDSQLPKDRFSAERLKGVDSTLKIQPAKLEDSAVYLCASSSTSGGGPDTQYFGPGTRLTVL.

This clone was observed once. This chain connects TRBV11-3 to TRBJ2-1, with a tentative D call TRBD1 (5 bases). Looked up from germline, CDR1 is SGHNT and CDR2 is YENEEA. This CDR3 region has 14 residues. Trimming pared 3 bases from V and 1 base from J, leaving 7 bases between. CDR3 DNA: TGTGCCAGCAGCTTCAAGGGGTCCTACAATGAGCAGTTCTTC. Translation: CASSFKGSYNEQFF.

Written as DNA, the CDR3 is TGTGCCAGCAGCCGACAGACAGGGGGCGATATCGGCGAGCAGTACTTC. Protein: CASSRQTGGDIGEQYF. The chain recombines TRBV7-9 with TRBJ2-7, with TRBD1 identical over 10 bases. CDR3 length: 16 amino acids. Germline trimming cut 5 bases from V and 6 bases from J; bases unmatched to any gene: 13. Germline CDR1 and CDR2: SEHNR and FQNEAQ (reference sequence).

This clone was counted only a few times. This chain joins TRBV18 and TRBJ2-1; 12 bases agree with TRBD2. The CDR3 consists of 15 residues. The V gene end was trimmed by 0 bases and the J gene end by 10 bases; junction bases not matched to a gene: 4. Germline assignment: CDR1 KGHSH and CDR2 LQKENI. CDR3 sequence (DNA): TGTGCCAGCTCACCACCGCTAGCGGGGGGGCTCGAGCAGTTCTTC. This encodes CASSPPLAGGLEQFF.

The rearrangement links TRBV4-1 to TRBJ1-4; D is unclear. The germline V gene encodes CDR1 MGHRA and CDR2 YSYEKL. The CDR3 loop spans 16 amino acids. Trimming took off 4 bases at V and 3 bases at J, with 15 bases between the two ends. The CDR3 loop is CASSRTPHFANEKLFF. The CDR3 nucleotides read TGCGCCAGCAGCCGAACCCCCCACTTTGCTAATGAAAAACTGTTTTTT.

The chain carries TRBV5-6 and TRBJ2-1; 12 bases line up with TRBD2. The CDR3 length is 16 residues. The J segment lost 5 bases and the V segment lost 4 bases, leaving 7 bases of the junction unmatched. The germline V gene has CDR1 SGHDT and CDR2 YYEEEE. The CDR3 DNA reads as TGTGCCAGCAGCCGCCCCCTAGCGGGAGGGCACAATGAGCAGTTCTTC. Translated, it gives CASSRPLAGGHNEQFF.